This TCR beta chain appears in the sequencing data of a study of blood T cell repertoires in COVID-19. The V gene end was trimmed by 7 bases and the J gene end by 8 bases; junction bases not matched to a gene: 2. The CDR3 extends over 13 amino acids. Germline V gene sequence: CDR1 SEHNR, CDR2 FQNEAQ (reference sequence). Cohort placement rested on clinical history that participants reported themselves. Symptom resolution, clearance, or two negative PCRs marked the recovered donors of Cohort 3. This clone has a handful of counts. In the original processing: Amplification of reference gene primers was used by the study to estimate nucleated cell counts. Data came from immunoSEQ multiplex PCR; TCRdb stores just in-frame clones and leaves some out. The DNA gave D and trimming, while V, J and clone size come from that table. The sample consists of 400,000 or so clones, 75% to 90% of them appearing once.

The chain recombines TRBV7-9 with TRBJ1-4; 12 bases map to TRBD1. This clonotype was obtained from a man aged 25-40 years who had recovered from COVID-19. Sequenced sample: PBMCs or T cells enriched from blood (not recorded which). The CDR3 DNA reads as TGTGCCAGCATCGGGACAGGGGGCGAAAAACTGTTTTTT. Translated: CASIGTGGEKLFF.